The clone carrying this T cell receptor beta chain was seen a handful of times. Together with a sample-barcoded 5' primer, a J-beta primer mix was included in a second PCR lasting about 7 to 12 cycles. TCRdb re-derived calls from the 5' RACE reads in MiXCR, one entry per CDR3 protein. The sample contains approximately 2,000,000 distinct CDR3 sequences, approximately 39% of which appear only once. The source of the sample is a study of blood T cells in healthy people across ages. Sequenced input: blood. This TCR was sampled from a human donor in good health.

The chain's CDR3 is CASSFRYGGNTEAFF. DNA of the CDR3: TGTGCCAGCAGCTTCCGGTACGGAGGCAACACTGAAGCTTTCTTT. The chain couples TRBV7-2 to TRBJ1-1; no clear D. Germline CDR1 SGHTA, CDR2 FQGNSA. The CDR3 loop spans 15 amino acids. V dropped 3 bases and J dropped 2 bases, with 13 bases sitting between them.